This entry features one TCR beta chain sequence. This record comes from a study of cytomegalovirus exposure and HLA in healthy donors. Clones were sequenced by immunoSEQ multiplex PCR, and TCRdb holds only the in-frame ones, with some missing. The sample records roughly 200,000 clones, roughly nine tenths being singletons. Trimming cost V 6 bases and J 6 bases; bases outside gene matches: 11. The CDR3 covers 16 residues. Germline V CDR1 and CDR2: MNHEY, SMNVEV (reference sequence). The sequencing input was PBMCs. The chain uses TRBV27 and TRBJ2-3; 11 positions agree with TRBD2. The sequence was obtained from a man aged 25-40 years in good health and CMV-seropositive. The CDR3 is CASRGTSGYSTDTQYF. DNA for the CDR3: TGTGCCAGCAGGGGGACTAGCGGATACTCGACGGATACGCAGTATTTT.